One and the same sample provided the 2 T cell receptor beta chains below, sequenced in a study of shared clonotypes between healthy human individuals. Clones were sequenced by immunoSEQ multiplex PCR, and TCRdb holds only the in-frame ones, with some missing. The table records more than 2,000,000 clones, just over 90% of them present only once. Sequencing was carried out using naive CD4+ T cells sorted from blood. Regarding subset: CD45RA+ positively selected. The source of these receptors is a man in his late teens or twenties in good health.

The chain joins TRBV6-5 to TRBJ1-6; TRBD1 might be the D (5 bases). The V end lost 7 bases, the J end lost 9 bases, and 16 bases lay between the germline ends. The CDR3 has 14 residues. Per the germline V gene, CDR1 is MNHEY and CDR2 is SVGAGI. This chain's CDR3 is CASTVGTGFSPLHF. CDR3 DNA: TGTGCCAGCACTGTCGGGACCGGGTTTTCACCCCTCCACTTT.

The chain has TRBV7-3 and TRBJ2-1, with TRBD2 matching over 10 bases. The CDR3 sequence is 15 residues long. The junction had 8 bases not matched to a gene; V was cut back by 5 bases and J by 7 bases. Germline CDR1 reads SGHTA; CDR2 reads FQGTGA. The CDR3 is CASSGAGGPWNEQFF. CDR3 bases: TGTGCCAGCAGCGGAGCGGGGGGGCCGTGGAATGAGCAGTTCTTC.